The 11 T cell receptor beta chains below were found in one sample sequenced in a study of T cell repertoires in cytomegalovirus infection. One entry per CDR3 protein results from TCRdb running MiXCR on the reads. The sample has nearly 700,000 distinct CDR3 sequences; roughly a third are singletons. No antigen is known for these receptors. This specimen was cultured PBMCs, taken from culture after CMV antigen stimulation. The receptors derive from a human donor in good health (CMV status not recorded). Some clones in this sample may be carry-over from other donors' samples.

The CDR3 bases are TGTGCCAGCGCTGGGGATGGTAATTCACCCCTCCACTTT. This codes for CASAGDGNSPLHF. The J gene is TRBJ1-6, the V gene TRBV12-3 or TRBV12-4, with D unclear. The CDR3 consists of 13 residues. Trimming took off 8 bases at V and 6 bases at J, with 11 bases between the two ends.

The rearrangement uses TRBV6-5 and TRBJ2-1; D remains unclear. Germline CDR1 MNHEY, CDR2 SVGAGI. The CDR3 is made up of 17 amino acids. Trimming pared 0 bases from V and 4 bases from J, leaving 16 bases between. CDR3 sequence (DNA): TGTGCCAGCAGTTACTCCCCGGCGGAAGTCCCTTACAATGAGCAGTTCTTC. Translating gives CASSYSPAEVPYNEQFF.

This clonotype was seen just once. This may be a read error, as it is one base from a much larger clone. This rearrangement joins TRBV7-2 to TRBJ2-1; TRBD2 matches at 10 bases. Germline CDR1 reads SGHTA; CDR2 reads FQGNSA. The CDR3 is 17 residues long. CDR3 region: CANSLRDTAGGRNEQFF. CDR3 nucleotide sequence: TGTGCCAACAGCTTAAGAGATACAGCGGGAGGGAGGAATGAGCAGTTCTTC.

In this sample, this clonotype turned up a few times. V and J are TRBV5-1 and TRBJ2-5, with D perhaps TRBD2 (6 bases). The V and J ends lost 4 bases and 5 bases respectively, with 21 bases between them. Germline CDR1 reads SGHRS; CDR2 reads YFSETQ. This CDR3 spans 16 amino acids. CDR3 loop: CASSPGGRVGGETQYF. In nucleotides, the CDR3 is TGCGCCAGCAGCCCTGGGGGTCGGGTCGGAGGGGAGACCCAGTACTTC.

This clonotype has only a few counts. V usage is TRBV20-1 and J usage is TRBJ2-4; no firm D call. The V end was cut by 0 bases, the J end by 0 bases, with 9 bases between. Germline lookup yields CDR1 DFQATT and CDR2 SNEGSKA (reference sequence). This CDR3 has 15 amino acids. CDR3 DNA sequence: TGCAGTGCTAGAGATCTTAACCGAGCCAAAAACATTCAGTACTTC. Encoded protein: CSARDLNRAKNIQYF.

V gene TRBV7-2 combines with J gene TRBJ2-3, with D tentatively TRBD2 (5 bases). Trimming removed 4 bases from V and 3 bases from J, with 11 bases in between. This CDR3 has 14 residues. Germline V gene sequence: CDR1 SGHTA, CDR2 FQGNSA. For the CDR3, the DNA is TGTGCCAGCAGCTGGAGCGGAGAGACAGATACGCAGTATTTT. This sequence encodes CASSWSGETDTQYF. Based on the CDR3 plus reference TRBV7-2 and TRBJ2-3, the full variable domain is GAGVSQSPSNKVTEKGKDVELRCDPISGHTALYWYRQSLGQGLEFLIYFQGNSAPDKSGLPSDRFSAERTGGSVSTLTIQRTQQEDSAVYLCASSWSGETDTQYFGPGTRLTVL.

In its sample, this clonotype was seen a few times. The V gene is TRBV4-2, the J gene TRBJ2-5, with D maybe TRBD1 (6 bases). The CDR3 runs to 15 residues. Germline CDR1 LGHNA, CDR2 YNFKEQ. V dropped 2 bases and J dropped 4 bases, with 14 bases sitting between them. The CDR3 spells CASSQRWGRSETQYF. As DNA, the CDR3 is TGTGCCAGCAGCCAAAGATGGGGGCGATCAGAGACCCAGTACTTC.

The sample holds a few counts of this clonotype. The V call is TRBV29-1, the J call TRBJ2-7; D call uncertain. The V end lost 4 bases, the J end lost 3 bases, and 7 bases lay between the germline ends. Germline-derived CDR1 and CDR2 are SQVTM and ANQGSEA. The CDR3 totals 11 residues. The chain's CDR3 is CSVGFDYEQYF. The CDR3 DNA reads TGCAGCGTTGGGTTCGACTACGAGCAGTACTTC.

This clonotype was counted only a few times. The chain couples TRBV7-9 to TRBJ2-7, with D perhaps TRBD2 (6 bases). The V and J ends lost 5 bases and 4 bases respectively, with 18 bases between them. The CDR3 has 15 amino acids. From germline, CDR1 is SEHNR and CDR2 FQNEAQ (reference sequence). CDR3 residues: CASSPAGLFNYEQYF. CDR3 bases: TGTGCCAGCAGCCCCGCGGGGCTATTCAATTACGAGCAGTACTTC.

This clonotype was counted a few times. The genes are TRBV7-2 and TRBJ2-2; D unclear. Germline CDR1 and CDR2: SGHTA and FQGNSA. This CDR3 region has 13 residues. Trimming shortened V by 3 bases and J by 7 bases, and 9 bases separated the two germline ends. The CDR3 spells CASSFNSNGELFF. The DNA of the CDR3 is TGTGCCAGCAGCTTTAACTCTAACGGGGAGCTGTTTTTT.

The rearrangement links TRBV7-4 to TRBJ2-3; 10 bases align to TRBD1. The CDR3 loop spans 14 amino acids. The germline gives CDR1 SGHVT, CDR2 SQSDAQ. V shed 3 bases and J 9 bases; nucleotides not matched to a gene: 6. The CDR3 DNA follows: TGTGCCAGCAGCTTCCGGGACAGGGGAAACACGCAGTATTTT. The encoded protein is CASSFRDRGNTQYF.